This T cell receptor beta chain stems from a study of T cell responses to AZD1222 COVID-19 vaccine (dated by TCRdb to the early 2020s). Regarding the research as a whole: AZD1222 recipients given second doses at about 4 weeks or at about 12 weeks were pooled, since spike-specific TCR depth and breadth were not found to differ between the two schedules. TCR sequencing was performed for fewer than 250 trial participants, of whom 207 were given two doses of AZD1222 and approximately 26 were given two doses of MenACWY control vaccine. Trial participants were enrolled by age into 18-55, 56-69 and 70-plus year subgroups, with roughly 150, 30 and 60 TCR-sequenced participants respectively. The paper as a whole reports these results and caveats: Conclusions about previously exposed vaccinees are limited, since just six or seven AZD1222 recipients were seropositive for SARS-CoV-2 at baseline. Participants were mostly white British and included more females than males, and it was suggested by the authors that clonal diversity may have been underestimated. After two AZD1222 doses, both the breadth and the depth of spike-specific TCRs were significantly higher than at day 0 and than in MenACWY recipients. The whole spike protein was spanned by vaccine-associated CD4 TCRs, and dominant responses were seen in regions 160-218 and 743-854. Because no samples from the day 14 peak response were available, repertoires could be characterized only after the peak T cell response. The 56-69-year group was small, and its depth increase did not reach significance, likely because of low power. Reportedly, close to half of the unique spike-specific TCRs recognized epitopes lying outside the regions that are mutated in the B.1.351 and B.1.1.7 variants.

The CDR3 holds 16 amino acids from the cysteine to the phenylalanine. Only the CDR3 portion is preserved as DNA: 48 bases, with reading frame beginning at the first base. The germline V gene gives CDR1 as KGHSH and CDR2 as LQKENI. The CDR3 regions of human TCRbeta chains were analyzed by immunosequencing. The study's processing was this. Repertoire TCRs were checked for matches against a reference library of SARS-CoV-2-specific TCRs that had been generated using the MIRA antigen-specificity platform. Breadth was defined as the fraction of unique TCRs that were SARS-CoV-2-associated, and depth was defined as the fraction of total T cells that were SARS-CoV-2-associated. Each spike-specific TCR was assigned to its reactive spike region and to a CD4 or CD8 class using the MIRA data. Log10-transformed breadth and depth values were compared by one-way ANOVA with Sidak's multiple comparisons tests. TCRdb retrieved this table from immuneACCESS and kept in-frame rearrangements only. Not all clones are present; in checked studies, unresolved V genes account for under half, and no reason is known for the remainder. The V and J calls and clone size are taken from that table; D and trimming were inferred from the DNA. This sample gives under 100,000 clones in total; around nine tenths of them show up just once. The ten top clones hold about 5.2% of the sample.

Of note for this clone: Its antigen specificity is not known. One end of the junction varies from germline; a read error may be responsible.

The time point label corresponds to: baseline before first vaccination. Vaccinee samples were obtained from the UK trials COV001 and COV002, which included a single-blind randomized controlled phase 2/3 trial of AZD1222 (ChAdOx1 nCoV-19) in healthy adults. For TCRbeta chain sequencing, PBMC samples from trial participants were taken at day 0 and at day 28 after the second dose. Sequencing used peripheral blood, obtained on day 0 of AZD1222 vaccination. The V and J segments used are TRBV18 and TRBJ1-2; TRBD1 agrees with 8 junctional bases. The sequence derives from an adult in good health. The nucleotide sequence is TGTGCCAGCTCGCGTACGACCGACAGGGGAAACTATGGCCACACCTTC. The encoded protein is CASSRTTDRGNYGHTF. With the portions outside the CDR3 filled from the reference TRBV18 and TRBJ1-2 genes, the complete variable region becomes NAGVMQNPRHLVRRRGQEARLRCSPMKGHSHVYWYRQLPEEGLKFMVYLQKENIIDESGMPKERFSAEFPKEGPSILRIQQVVRGDSAAYFCASSRTTDRGNYGHTFGSGTRLTVV.